This T cell receptor (beta chain) was documented in a study of tumor and adjacent non-tumor tissue in lung cancer. At the level of the study: The patients, approximately nine men and 5 women, were roughly 30 to 76 with stage I to III disease. Samples averaged around 4.2 million productive TCRbeta reads each.

Whole-study results and caveats: Higher tumor TCR diversity was associated with shorter survival.

A modified ARM-PCR protocol with three rounds of nested PCR amplified TCRbeta. From the multiplex PCR reads, TCRdb called clonotypes with MiXCR, one entry per CDR3 protein. This table holds around 71,000 distinct CDR3 sequences, over 60% found once. Points on this clonotype: Its cognate antigen is unknown. A read error may account for a junction end that differs from germline.

The CDR3 loop spans 14 amino acids. Germline assignment: CDR1 SGHRS and CDR2 YFSETQ. RNA was extracted from bulk tissue without any cell sorting. The chain recombines TRBV5-1 with TRBJ2-1; 8 bases map to TRBD2. The sample taken for sequencing was lung tumor tissue. The TCR originated in a woman in her forties with non-small cell lung cancer. CDR3 loop: CTSSLSGGYNEQFF. In nucleotides, the CDR3 is TGCACCAGCAGCTTGAGCGGGGGCTACAATGAGCAGTTCTTC.